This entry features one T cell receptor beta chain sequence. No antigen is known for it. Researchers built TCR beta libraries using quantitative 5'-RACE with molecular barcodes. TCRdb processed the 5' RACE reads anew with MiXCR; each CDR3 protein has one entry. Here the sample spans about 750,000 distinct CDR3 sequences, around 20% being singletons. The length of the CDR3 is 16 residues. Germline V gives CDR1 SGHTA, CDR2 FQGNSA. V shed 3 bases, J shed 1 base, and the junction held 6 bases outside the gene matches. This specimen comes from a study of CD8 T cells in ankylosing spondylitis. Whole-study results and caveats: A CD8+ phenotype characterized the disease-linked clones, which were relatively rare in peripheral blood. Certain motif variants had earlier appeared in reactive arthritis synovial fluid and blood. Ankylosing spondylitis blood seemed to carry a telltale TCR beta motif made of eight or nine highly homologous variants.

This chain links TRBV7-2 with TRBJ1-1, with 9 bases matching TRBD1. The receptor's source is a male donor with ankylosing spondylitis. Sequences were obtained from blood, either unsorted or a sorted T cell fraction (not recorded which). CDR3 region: CASSLPPGQGNTEAFF. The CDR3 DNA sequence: TGTGCCAGCAGCTTGCCTCCGGGACAGGGGAACACTGAAGCTTTCTTT.